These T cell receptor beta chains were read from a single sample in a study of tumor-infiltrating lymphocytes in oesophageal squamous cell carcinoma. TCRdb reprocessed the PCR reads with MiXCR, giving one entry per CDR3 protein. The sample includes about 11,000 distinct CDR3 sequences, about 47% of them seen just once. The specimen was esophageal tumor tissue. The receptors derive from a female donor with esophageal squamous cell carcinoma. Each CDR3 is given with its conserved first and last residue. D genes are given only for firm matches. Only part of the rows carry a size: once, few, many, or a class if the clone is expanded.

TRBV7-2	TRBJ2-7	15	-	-	TGTGCCAGCAGCTTTAGTGCTAGTCTCCCAGATACGCAGTACTTC	CASSFSASLPDTQYF
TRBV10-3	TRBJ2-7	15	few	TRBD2	TGTGCCACCAGCGGGCCAGCGGGGCCCTCCTACGAGCAGTACTTC	CATSGPAGPSYEQYF
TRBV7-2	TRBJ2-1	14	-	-	TGTGCCAGCAGCGTAGGACAAATAACCCACCGGCAGTTCTTC	CASSVGQITHRQFF
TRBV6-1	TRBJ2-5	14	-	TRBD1	TGTGCCAGCAGTGCCCGACAGGGGCAAGAGACCCAGTACTTC	CASSARQGQETQYF
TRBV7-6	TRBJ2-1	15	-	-	TGTGCCAGCAGCTCCCTCGGGGCCAGCACAGATACGCAGTTCTTC	CASSSLGASTDTQFF
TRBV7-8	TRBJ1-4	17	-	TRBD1	TGTGCCAGCAGCCCAATGACAGGGCTTACAACTAATGAAAAACTGTTTTTT	CASSPMTGLTTNEKLFF
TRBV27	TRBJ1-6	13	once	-	TGTGCCAGCAGTTTGAGGGGTTTTTCACCCCTCCACTTT	CASSLRGFSPLHF
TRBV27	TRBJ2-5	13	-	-	TGTGCCAGCACCAGGACCCCTACGGAGACCCAGTACTTC	CASTRTPTETQYF
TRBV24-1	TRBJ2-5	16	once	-	TGTGCCACCAGTGATTCCCAACGGATGGGACAAGAGACCCAGTACTTC	CATSDSQRMGQETQYF
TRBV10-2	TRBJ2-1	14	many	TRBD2	TGCGCCAGCAAGGTGGCGGGAGGAGCCAATGAGCAGTTCTTC	CASKVAGGANEQFF
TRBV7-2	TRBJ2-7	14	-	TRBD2	TGTGCCAGCAGCTTCACTAGCGGGAGCTACGAGCAGTACTTC	CASSFTSGSYEQYF
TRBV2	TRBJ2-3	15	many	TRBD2	TGTGCCAGCAGTAGTGGACTAGCGGGAGTAGATACGCAGTATTTT	CASSSGLAGVDTQYF
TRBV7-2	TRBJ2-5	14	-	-	TGTGCCAGCAGCTATGGACAAGGAGGGGAGACCCAGTACTTC	CASSYGQGGETQYF
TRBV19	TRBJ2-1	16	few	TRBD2	TGTGCCAGTAGAAGAACGACTAGCGGGCCTATAGGTGAGCAGTTCTTC	CASRRTTSGPIGEQFF
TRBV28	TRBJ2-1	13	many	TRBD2	TGTGCCAGCAGTCCGCCTTCGGGACTAGCCGGAAACTTC	CASSPPSGLAGNF
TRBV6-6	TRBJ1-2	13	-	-	TGTGCCAGCAGTTACCTCGGGGAGAAGGGCTACACCTTC	CASSYLGEKGYTF
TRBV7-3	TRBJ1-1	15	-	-	TGTGCCAGCAGCTTAGGTCTAGGGGAGCAGGCTGAAGCTTTCTTT	CASSLGLGEQAEAFF
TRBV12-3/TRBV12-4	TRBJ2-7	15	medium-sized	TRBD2	TGTGCCAGCAGGGCCGGGACTAGCGCTTCCTACGAGCAGTACTTC	CASRAGTSASYEQYF
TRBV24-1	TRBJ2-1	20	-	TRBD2	TGTGCCACCGGGGGGGGAGGGGCGAGTAGCGGGACTTTCTCCTACAATGAGCAGTTCTTC	CATGGGGASSGTFSYNEQFF
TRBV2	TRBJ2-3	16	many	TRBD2	TGTGCCAGCAGCTTTCGGGGAGCGGGAGGAGTAGATACGCAGTATTTT	CASSFRGAGGVDTQYF
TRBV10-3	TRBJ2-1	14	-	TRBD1	TGTGCCATCAGCGGACAGGGAATCTACAATGAGCAGTTCTTC	CAISGQGIYNEQFF
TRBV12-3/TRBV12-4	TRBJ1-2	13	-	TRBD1	TGTGCCAGCAGTCTCACAGGGGAGAAGGGCTACACCTTC	CASSLTGEKGYTF
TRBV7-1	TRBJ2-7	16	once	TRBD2	TGTGCCAGCAGCACCCCAACTAGCGGGACTAGGAACGAGCAGTACTTC	CASSTPTSGTRNEQYF
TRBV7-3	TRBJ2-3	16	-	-	TGTGCCAGCAGCCCAGGACTGTCAGGTGGCACAGATACGCAGTATTTT	CASSPGLSGGTDTQYF